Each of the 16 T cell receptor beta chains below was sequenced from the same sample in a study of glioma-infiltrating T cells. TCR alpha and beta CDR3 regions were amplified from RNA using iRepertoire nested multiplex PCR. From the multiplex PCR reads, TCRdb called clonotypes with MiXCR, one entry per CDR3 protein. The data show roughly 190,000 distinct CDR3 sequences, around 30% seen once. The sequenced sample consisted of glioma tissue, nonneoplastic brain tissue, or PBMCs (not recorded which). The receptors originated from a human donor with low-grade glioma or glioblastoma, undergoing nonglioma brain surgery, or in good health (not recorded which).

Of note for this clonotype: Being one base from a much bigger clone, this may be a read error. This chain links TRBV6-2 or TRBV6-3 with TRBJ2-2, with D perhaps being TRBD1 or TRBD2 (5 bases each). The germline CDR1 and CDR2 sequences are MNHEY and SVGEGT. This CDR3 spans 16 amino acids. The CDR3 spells CASSRSMGSDTGELLF. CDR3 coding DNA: TGTGCCAGCAGCCGTTCAATGGGTTCGGACACCGGGGAGCTGCTTTTT.

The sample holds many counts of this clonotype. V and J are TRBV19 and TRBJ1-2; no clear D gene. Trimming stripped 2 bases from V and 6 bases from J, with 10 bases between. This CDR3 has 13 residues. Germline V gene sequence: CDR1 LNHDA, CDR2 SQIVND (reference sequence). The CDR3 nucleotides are TGTGCCAGTAGTATACGGACGGAAGATGGCTACACCTTC. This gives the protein CASSIRTEDGYTF.

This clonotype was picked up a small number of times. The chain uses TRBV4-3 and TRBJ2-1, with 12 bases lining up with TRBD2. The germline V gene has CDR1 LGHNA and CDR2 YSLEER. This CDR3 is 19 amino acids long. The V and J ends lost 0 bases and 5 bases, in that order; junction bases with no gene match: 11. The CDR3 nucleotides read TGCGCCAGCAGCCAAGATCCCCCGACTAGCGGGAGAGGTAACAATGAGCAGTTCTTC. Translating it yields CASSQDPPTSGRGNNEQFF.

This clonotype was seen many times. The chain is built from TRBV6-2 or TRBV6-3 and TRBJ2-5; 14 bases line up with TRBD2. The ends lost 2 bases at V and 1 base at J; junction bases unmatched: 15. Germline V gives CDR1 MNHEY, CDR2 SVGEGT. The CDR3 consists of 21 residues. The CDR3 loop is CASSYRGLAGVRSGGQETQYF. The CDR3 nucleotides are TGTGCCAGCAGTTACCGGGGACTAGCGGGAGTCCGATCGGGGGGCCAAGAGACCCAGTACTTC.

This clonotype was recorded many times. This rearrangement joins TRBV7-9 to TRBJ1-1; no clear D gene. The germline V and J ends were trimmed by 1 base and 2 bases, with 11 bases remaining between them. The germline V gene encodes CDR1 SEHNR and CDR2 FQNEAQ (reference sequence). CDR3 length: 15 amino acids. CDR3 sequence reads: CASSLGGRTNTEAFF. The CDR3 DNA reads TGTGCCAGCAGCTTAGGGGGTCGGACCAACACTGAAGCTTTCTTT.

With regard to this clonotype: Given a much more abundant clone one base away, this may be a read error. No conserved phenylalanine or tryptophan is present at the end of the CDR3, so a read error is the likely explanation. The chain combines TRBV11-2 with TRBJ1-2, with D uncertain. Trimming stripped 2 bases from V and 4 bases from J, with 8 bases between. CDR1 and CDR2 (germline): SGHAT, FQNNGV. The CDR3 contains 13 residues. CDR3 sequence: CASSLFFGYGYTL. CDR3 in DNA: TGTGCCAGCAGCTTATTTTTCGGCTATGGCTACACCCTC.

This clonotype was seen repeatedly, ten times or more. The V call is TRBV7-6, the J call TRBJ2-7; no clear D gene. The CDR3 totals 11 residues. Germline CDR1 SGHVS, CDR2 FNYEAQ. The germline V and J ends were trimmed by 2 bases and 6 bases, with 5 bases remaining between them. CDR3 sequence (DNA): TGTGCCAGCAGCTTACATGGCGAGCAGTACTTC. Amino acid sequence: CASSLHGEQYF.

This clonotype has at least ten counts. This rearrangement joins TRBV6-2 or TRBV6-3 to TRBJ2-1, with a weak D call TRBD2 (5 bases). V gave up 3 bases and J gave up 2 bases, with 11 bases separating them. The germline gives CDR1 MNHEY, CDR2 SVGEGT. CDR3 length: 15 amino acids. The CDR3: CASSYSGIPYNEQFF. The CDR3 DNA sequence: TGTGCCAGCAGTTATTCCGGGATCCCCTACAATGAGCAGTTCTTC.

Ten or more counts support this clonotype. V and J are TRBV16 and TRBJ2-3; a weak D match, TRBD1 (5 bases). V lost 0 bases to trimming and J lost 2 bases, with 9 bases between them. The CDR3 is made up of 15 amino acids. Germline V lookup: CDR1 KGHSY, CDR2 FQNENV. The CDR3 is CASSQSWTTTDTQYF. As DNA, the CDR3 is TGTGCCAGCAGCCAATCCTGGACAACCACAGATACGCAGTATTTT. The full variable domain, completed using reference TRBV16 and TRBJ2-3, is GEEVAQTPKHLVRGEGQKAKLYCAPIKGHSYVFWYQQVLKNEFKFLISFQNENVFDETGMPKERFSAKCLPNSPCSLEIQATKLEDSAVYFCASSQSWTTTDTQYFGPGTRLTVL.

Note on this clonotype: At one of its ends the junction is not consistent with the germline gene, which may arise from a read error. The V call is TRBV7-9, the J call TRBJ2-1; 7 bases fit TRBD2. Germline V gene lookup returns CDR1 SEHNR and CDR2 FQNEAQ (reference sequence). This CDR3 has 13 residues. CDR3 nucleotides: TGTGCCAGCACCGGGACTATCTACAATGAGCGGTTCTTC. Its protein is CASTGTIYNERFF.

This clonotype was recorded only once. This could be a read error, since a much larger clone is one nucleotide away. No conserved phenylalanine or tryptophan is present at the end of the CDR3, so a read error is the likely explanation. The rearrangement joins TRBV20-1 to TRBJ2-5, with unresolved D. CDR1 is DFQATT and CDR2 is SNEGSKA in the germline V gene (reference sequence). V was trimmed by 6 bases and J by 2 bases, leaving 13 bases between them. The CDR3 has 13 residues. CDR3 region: CSAGPLGQETQYL. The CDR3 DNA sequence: TGCAGTGCAGGACCTTTGGGGCAAGAGACCCAGTACTTG.

The DNA for the CDR3 is TGCAGCGTCGGGTACACTGAAGCTTTCTTT. Its translation is CSVGYTEAFF. This chain uses TRBV20-1 with TRBJ1-1; D remains ambiguous. Germline values: CDR1 DFQATT, CDR2 SNEGSKA (reference sequence). The CDR3 runs 10 residues.

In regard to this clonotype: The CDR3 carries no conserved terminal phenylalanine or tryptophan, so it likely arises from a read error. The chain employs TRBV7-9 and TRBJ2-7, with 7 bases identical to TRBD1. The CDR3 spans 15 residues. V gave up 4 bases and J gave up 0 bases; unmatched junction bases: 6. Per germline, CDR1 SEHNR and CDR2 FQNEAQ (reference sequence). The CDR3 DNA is TGTGCCAGCAGCTCTACCGACAGGGACTCCTACGAGCAGTACCTC. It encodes CASSSTDRDSYEQYL.

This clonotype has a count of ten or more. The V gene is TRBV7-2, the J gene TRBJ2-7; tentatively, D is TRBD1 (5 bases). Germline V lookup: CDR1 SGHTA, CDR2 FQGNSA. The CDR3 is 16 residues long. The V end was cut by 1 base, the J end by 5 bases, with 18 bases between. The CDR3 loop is CASSLGQGSLYDEQYF. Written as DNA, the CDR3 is TGTGCCAGCAGCTTAGGTCAGGGCTCTCTCTACGACGAGCAGTACTTC.

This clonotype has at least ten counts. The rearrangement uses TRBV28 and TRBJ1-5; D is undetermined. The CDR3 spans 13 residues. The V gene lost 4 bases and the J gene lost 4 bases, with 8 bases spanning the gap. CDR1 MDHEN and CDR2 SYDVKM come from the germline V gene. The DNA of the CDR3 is TGTGCCAGCAGTTGGGGTCAGAATCAGCCCCAGCATTTT. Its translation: CASSWGQNQPQHF.

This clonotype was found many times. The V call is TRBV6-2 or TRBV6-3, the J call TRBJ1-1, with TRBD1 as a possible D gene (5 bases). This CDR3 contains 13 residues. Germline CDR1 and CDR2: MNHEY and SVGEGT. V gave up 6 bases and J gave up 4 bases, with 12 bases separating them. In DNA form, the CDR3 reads TGTGCCAGCAGCACTACAGGAGTCACTGAAGCTTTCTTT. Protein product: CASSTTGVTEAFF.